This entry lists 13 T cell receptor beta chains sequenced from one sample in a study of control samples from healthy donors and cancer patients. Sequencing used immunoSEQ multiplex PCR; TCRdb keeps in-frame clones, though not all of them. The profile shows tens of thousands of clones, 90% to 97% of them singletons. Sequencing used blood. These receptor sequences come from a woman younger than 35 in good health.

V gene TRBV28 combines with J gene TRBJ1-1; 9 positions agree with TRBD1. This CDR3 has 16 amino acids. Trimming at V came to 6 bases and at J to 3 bases, leaving 11 bases not matched to a gene. CDR1 is MDHEN, CDR2 SYDVKM, per germline. CDR3 coding DNA: TGTGCCAGCAGAGAACAGGGGGCGATTGTGGACACTGAAGCTTTCTTT. Protein: CASREQGAIVDTEAFF.

This chain joins TRBV7-2 and TRBJ2-1, with 9 positions matching TRBD2. Germline CDR1 SGHTA, CDR2 FQGNSA. The CDR3 spans 16 residues. V dropped 5 bases and J dropped 1; count of bases not matched to a gene: 6. The CDR3 DNA is TGTGCCAGCAGCATTAGCGGGGGTGGGTCCTACAATGAGCAGTTCTTC. Amino acids: CASSISGGGSYNEQFF.

The chain is built from TRBV7-2 and TRBJ2-1; D gene uncertain. V was shortened by 4 bases and J by 10 bases, with 14 bases between the two germline ends. The CDR3 totals 13 residues. Germline V gene lookup returns CDR1 SGHTA and CDR2 FQGNSA. The CDR3 reads CASSSKWSWEQFF. The CDR3, as DNA: TGTGCCAGCAGCTCTAAGTGGAGTTGGGAGCAGTTCTTC.

As concerns this clone: This specimen includes other DNA sequences encoding the same CDR3. The V and J genes are TRBV29-1 and TRBJ2-3, with TRBD2 matching 8 bases. The CDR3 extends over 12 amino acids. J lost 6 bases, V lost 7 bases, and 6 bases had no gene match. Germline CDR1 and CDR2: SQVTM and ANQGSEA. The chain's CDR3 is CSARGGLDTQYF. The CDR3 region has the DNA TGCAGCGCCCGGGGGGGCCTGGATACGCAGTATTTT.

V usage is TRBV7-9 and J usage is TRBJ2-7; 8 bases agree with TRBD2. CDR3 length: 18 amino acids. Germline trimming cut 4 bases from V and 3 bases from J; bases unmatched to any gene: 17. Germline CDR1 SEHNR, CDR2 FQNEAQ (reference sequence). The CDR3 DNA reads as TGTGCCAGCAGCTCAGGGCGGACAAGCGGGGGCCTGGGCTACGAGCAGTACTTC. This translates into CASSSGRTSGGLGYEQYF.

J is TRBJ1-2 and V is TRBV27; a possible D gene is TRBD1 (6 bases). With 5 bases removed from V and 6 bases from J, the gap between germline ends came to 13 bases. This CDR3 is built from 13 residues. In germline, CDR1 is MNHEY, CDR2 SMNVEV (reference sequence). The CDR3 DNA follows: TGTGCCAGCAGTGCGATACAGGGTAATGGCTACACCTTC. It translates to CASSAIQGNGYTF.

The chain couples TRBV11-3 to TRBJ2-2; TRBD2 is a possible D gene (6 bases). The V end was cut by 5 bases, the J end by 0 bases, with 13 bases between. From germline, CDR1 is SGHNT and CDR2 YENEEA. This CDR3 has 16 amino acids. The chain's CDR3 is CASSPFGGANTGELFF. Here the CDR3 DNA reads TGTGCCAGCAGCCCATTCGGGGGAGCGAACACCGGGGAGCTGTTTTTT.

The V gene is TRBV5-1, the J gene TRBJ2-1; 8 nucleotides align to TRBD2. The CDR3 totals 17 residues. Germline CDR1 and CDR2: SGHRS and YFSETQ. V lost 6 bases and J lost 4; bases outside the gene matches: 15. The chain's CDR3 is CASNPHLGSGVYNEQFF. As DNA, the CDR3 is TGCGCCAGCAACCCCCACTTAGGTAGCGGGGTTTACAATGAGCAGTTCTTC.

The chain combines TRBV6-1 with TRBJ1-2; D is ambiguous. Germline V gene lookup returns CDR1 MNHNS and CDR2 SASEGT. Trimming left V 1 base short and J 0 bases short, with 9 bases between. This CDR3 is 15 amino acids long. CDR3 sequence reads: CASSEGPSPNYGYTF. The DNA for the CDR3 is TGTGCCAGCAGTGAAGGACCGTCCCCTAACTATGGCTACACCTTC.

The chain links TRBV11-2 to TRBJ1-2; D is unclear. Germline CDR1 is SGHAT and CDR2 is FQNNGV. The CDR3 is made up of 13 amino acids. V was cut by 1 base and J by 4 bases, with 7 bases left in between. The DNA of the CDR3 is TGTGCCAGCAGCTTAGGTCAGCTCTATGGCTACACCTTC. Amino acids: CASSLGQLYGYTF.

A single count supports this clone. The V and J genes are TRBV19 and TRBJ1-1; the D gene is possibly TRBD1 (5 bases). Germline V gene lookup returns CDR1 LNHDA and CDR2 SQIVND (reference sequence). The CDR3 is 16 residues long. V was shortened by 4 bases and J by 0 bases, with 15 bases between the two germline ends. The CDR3 region is CASSTPGTDMNTEAFF. In nucleotides, the CDR3 is TGTGCCAGTAGTACCCCCGGGACTGACATGAACACTGAAGCTTTCTTT.

This clone has just one count. The chain couples TRBV7-3 to TRBJ2-1, with 7 positions matching TRBD1. Unmatched junction bases numbered 4, after V lost 1 base and J lost 4 bases. From germline, CDR1 is SGHTA and CDR2 FQGTGA. The CDR3 contains 15 residues. In nucleotides, the CDR3 is TGTGCCAGCAGCTTAAACAGGGGCTTATACAATGAGCAGTTCTTC. It translates to CASSLNRGLYNEQFF. Full variable domain (outside the CDR3, taken from reference TRBV7-3 and TRBJ2-1): GAGVSQTPSNKVTEKGKYVELRCDPISGHTALYWYRQSLGQGPEFLIYFQGTGAADDSGLPNDRFFAVRPEGSVSTLKIQRTERGDSAVYLCASSLNRGLYNEQFFGPGTRLTVL.

This clone was observed a handful of times. This chain links TRBV9 with TRBJ1-2, with unresolved D. With 4 bases removed from V and 2 bases from J, the gap between germline ends came to 15 bases. This CDR3 contains 15 residues. From germline, CDR1 is SGDLS and CDR2 YYNGEE. Here the CDR3 DNA reads TGTGCCAGCAGCCCCCAATATAGCCAGAACTATGGCTACACCTTC. Translating it yields CASSPQYSQNYGYTF.